This is a list of T cell receptor beta chains from one sample in a study of CD4 T cells in relation to SARS-CoV-2 and coronaviruses. Data came from immunoSEQ multiplex PCR; TCRdb stores just in-frame clones and leaves some out. Of around 54,000 clones detected, around 90% appear once; the ten largest clones hold roughly 0.39%. Source material: naive CD4+ T cells from PBMCs. These receptors all come from an adult with COVID-19. Both conserved end residues are part of each CDR3.

v_gene	CDR3aa
TRBV28	CAARSGGEETQYF
TRBV5-1	CASSSRSSTDTQYF
TRBV9	CASSAEDRGGNNEQFF
TRBV2	CASRGGQGTPSNQPQHF
TRBV7-3	CASSLGLAGVNEQFF
TRBV6-5	CASRAAAVAPQHF
TRBV7-9	CASSFESSNQPQHF
TRBV5-1	CASSARGSSYNSPLHF
TRBV7-2	CASSAGTMNTGELFF
TRBV18	CASSPRTGEDYNEQFF
TRBV19	CASRTGLGYNEQFF
TRBV5-1	CASSWTSGASTDTQYF
TRBV5-1	CASSLDIYNEQFF
TRBV3-1/TRBV3-2	CASIQRAGTGELFF
TRBV14	CASSQNAGQSKDADTQYF
TRBV7-2	CASSLQPASGNTIYF